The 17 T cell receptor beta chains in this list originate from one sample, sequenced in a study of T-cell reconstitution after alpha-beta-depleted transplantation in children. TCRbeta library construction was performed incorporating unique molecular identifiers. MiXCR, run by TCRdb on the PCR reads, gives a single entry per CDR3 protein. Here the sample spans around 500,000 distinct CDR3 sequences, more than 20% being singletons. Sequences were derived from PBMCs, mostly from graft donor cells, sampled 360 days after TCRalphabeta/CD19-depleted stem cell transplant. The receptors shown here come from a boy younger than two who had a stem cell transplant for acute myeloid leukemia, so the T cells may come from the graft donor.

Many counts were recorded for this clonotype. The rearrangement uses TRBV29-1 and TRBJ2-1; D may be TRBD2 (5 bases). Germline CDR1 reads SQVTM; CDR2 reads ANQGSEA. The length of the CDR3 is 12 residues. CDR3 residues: CGGALSPNEQFF. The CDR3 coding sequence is TGCGGAGGAGCTTTAAGCCCCAATGAGCAGTTCTTC.

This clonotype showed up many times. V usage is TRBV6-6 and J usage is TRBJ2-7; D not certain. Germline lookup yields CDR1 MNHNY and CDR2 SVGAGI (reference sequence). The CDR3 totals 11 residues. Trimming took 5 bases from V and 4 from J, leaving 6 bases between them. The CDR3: CASSATYEQYF. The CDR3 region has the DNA TGTGCCAGCAGTGCTACTTACGAGCAGTACTTC.

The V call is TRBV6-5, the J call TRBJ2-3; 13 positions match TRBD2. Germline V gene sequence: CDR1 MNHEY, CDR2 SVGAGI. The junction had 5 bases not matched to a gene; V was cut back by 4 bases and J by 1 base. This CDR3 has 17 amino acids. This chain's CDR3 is CASSSTGLAGRTDTQYF. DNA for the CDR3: TGTGCCAGCAGTTCCACGGGACTAGCGGGGCGCACAGATACGCAGTATTTT.

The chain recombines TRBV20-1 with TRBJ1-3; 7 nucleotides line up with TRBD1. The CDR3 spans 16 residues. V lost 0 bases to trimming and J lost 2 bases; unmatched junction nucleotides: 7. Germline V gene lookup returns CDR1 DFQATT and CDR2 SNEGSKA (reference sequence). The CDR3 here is CSARDPTGRTGNTIYF. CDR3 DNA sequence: TGCAGTGCTAGAGACCCGACAGGGAGGACTGGAAACACCATATATTTT.

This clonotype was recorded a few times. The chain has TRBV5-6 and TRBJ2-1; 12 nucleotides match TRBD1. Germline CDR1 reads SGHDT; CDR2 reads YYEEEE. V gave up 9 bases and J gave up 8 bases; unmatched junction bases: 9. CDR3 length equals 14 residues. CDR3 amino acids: CATYEGTGGYEQFF. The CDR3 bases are TGTGCCACCTACGAGGGGACAGGGGGCTATGAGCAGTTCTTC.

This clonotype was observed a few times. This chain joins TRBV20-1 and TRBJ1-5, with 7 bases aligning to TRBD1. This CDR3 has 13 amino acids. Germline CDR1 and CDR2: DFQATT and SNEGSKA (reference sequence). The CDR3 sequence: CSYNRDRNQPQHF. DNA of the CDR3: TGCAGCTACAACCGGGACAGAAATCAGCCCCAGCATTTT.

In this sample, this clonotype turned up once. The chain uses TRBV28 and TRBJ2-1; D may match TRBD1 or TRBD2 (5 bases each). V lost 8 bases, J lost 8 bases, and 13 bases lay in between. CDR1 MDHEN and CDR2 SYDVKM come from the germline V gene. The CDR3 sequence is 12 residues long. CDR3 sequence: CASVTRGDEQFF. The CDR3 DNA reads TGTGCCAGCGTAACTCGGGGCGATGAGCAGTTCTTC.

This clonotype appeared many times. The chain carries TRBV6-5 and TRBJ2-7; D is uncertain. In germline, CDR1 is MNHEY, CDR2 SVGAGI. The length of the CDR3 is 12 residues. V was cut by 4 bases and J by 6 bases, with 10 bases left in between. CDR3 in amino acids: CASSSGIGEQYF. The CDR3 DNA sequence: TGTGCCAGCAGTTCCGGCATAGGCGAGCAGTACTTC.

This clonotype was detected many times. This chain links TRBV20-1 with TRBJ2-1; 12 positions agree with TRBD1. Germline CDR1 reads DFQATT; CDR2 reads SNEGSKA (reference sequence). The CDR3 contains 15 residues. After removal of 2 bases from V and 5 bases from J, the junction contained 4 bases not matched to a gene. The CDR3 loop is CSARKRDRGHNEQFF. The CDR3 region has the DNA TGCAGTGCTAGAAAGCGGGACAGGGGGCACAATGAGCAGTTCTTC.

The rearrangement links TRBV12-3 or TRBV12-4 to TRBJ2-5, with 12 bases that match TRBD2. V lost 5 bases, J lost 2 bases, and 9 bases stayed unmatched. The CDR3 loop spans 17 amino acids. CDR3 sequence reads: CASSHWGGTSGQETQYF. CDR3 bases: TGTGCCAGCAGTCACTGGGGGGGGACTAGCGGGCAAGAGACCCAGTACTTC.

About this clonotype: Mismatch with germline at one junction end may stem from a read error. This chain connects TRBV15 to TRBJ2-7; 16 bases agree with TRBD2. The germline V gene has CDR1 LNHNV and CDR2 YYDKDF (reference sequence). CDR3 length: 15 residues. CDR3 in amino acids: CATSRDGTSGGAGDF. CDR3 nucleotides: TGTGCCACCAGCAGAGATGGGACTAGCGGGGGGGCCGGGGACTTC.

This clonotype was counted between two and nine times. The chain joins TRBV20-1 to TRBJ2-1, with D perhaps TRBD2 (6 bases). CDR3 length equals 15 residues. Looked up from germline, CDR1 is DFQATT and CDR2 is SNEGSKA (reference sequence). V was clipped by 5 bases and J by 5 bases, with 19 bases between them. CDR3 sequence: CSAGTCRAPNNEQFF. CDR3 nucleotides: TGCAGTGCTGGGACTTGCCGGGCGCCGAACAATGAGCAGTTCTTC.

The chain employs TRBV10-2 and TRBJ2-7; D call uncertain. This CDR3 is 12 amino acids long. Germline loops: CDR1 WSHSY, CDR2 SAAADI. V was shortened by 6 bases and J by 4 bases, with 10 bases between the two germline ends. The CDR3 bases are TGCGCCAGCAGCGAGACCGAGTACGAGCAGTACGTC. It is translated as CASSETEYEQYV.

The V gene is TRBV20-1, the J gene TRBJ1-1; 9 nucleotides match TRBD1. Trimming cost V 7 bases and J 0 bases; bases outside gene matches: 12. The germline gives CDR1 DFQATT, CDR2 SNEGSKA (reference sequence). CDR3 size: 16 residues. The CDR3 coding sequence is TGCAGTGTAGGTGGGGACAGGGTTCCCATGAACACTGAAGCTTTCTTT. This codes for CSVGGDRVPMNTEAFF.

CDR3 protein: CAARTVSNQPQHF. CDR3 nucleotides: TGTGCCGCGAGGACGGTTAGCAATCAGCCCCAGCATTTT. The rearrangement joins TRBV28 to TRBJ1-5; the D is unclear. V lost 11 bases and J lost 0, with 11 bases in between. The length of the CDR3 is 13 residues. Per the germline V gene, CDR1 is MDHEN and CDR2 is SYDVKM.

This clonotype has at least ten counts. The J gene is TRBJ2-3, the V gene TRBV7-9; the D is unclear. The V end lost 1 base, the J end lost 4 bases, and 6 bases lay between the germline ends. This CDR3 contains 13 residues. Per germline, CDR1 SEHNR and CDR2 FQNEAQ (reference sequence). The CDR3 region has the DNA TGTGCCAGCAGCTTAGTGCAGCCAGATACGCAGTATTTT. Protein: CASSLVQPDTQYF.

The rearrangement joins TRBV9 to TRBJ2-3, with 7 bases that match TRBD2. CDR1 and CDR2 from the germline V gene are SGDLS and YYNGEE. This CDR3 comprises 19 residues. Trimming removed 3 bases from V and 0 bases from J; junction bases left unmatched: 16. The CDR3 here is CASSGGAGSWRGSTDTQYF. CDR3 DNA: TGTGCCAGCAGCGGAGGGGCGGGGAGCTGGCGGGGGAGCACAGATACGCAGTATTTT.